This entry lists 27 T cell receptor delta chains sequenced from one sample in a study of γδ T cells in repeated Plasmodium falciparum infection. TCRdb reanalysed the multiplex PCR reads via CATT. This table has approximately 93,000 delta-chain clones, 0.98% appearing once. Bulk repertoires came from Vgamma9/Vdelta2+ or Vdelta2-negative gammadelta T cells flow-sorted from PBMC. Sequenced: gamma-delta T cells from blood. These receptors all stem from a pool of human donors (malaria-infected and uninfected, not separated).

This clone showed up just a few times. TCRdb's listed protein matches a much larger clone and diverges from this DNA's translation at residue 13, likely through a read error; the protein shown comes from the DNA. CDR3 sequence: CALGELGFLLPRGFLGRNTDKLIF. CDR3 DNA: TGTGCTCTTGGGGAACTCGGTTTCTTACTTCCTAGAGGATTCCTGGGGCGAAACACCGATAAACTCATCTTT. J is TRDJ1 and V is TRDV1, with D possibly TRDD2 on 7 matching bases. TCRdb gives no J gene; it was assigned here by matching the DNA to germline. Looked up from germline, CDR1 is TSWWSYY and CDR2 is QGS. This CDR3 contains 24 residues. V dropped 0 bases and J dropped 0 bases, with 35 bases sitting between them.

This clone came up a few times. A far bigger clonotype differs at one base, so this is likely a read error. Within the sample, other DNA sequences also encode this same CDR3. The chain couples TRDV1 to TRDJ1; 13 nucleotides match TRDD3. Matching the DNA to germline supplied the J gene, which TCRdb does not give. The CDR3 is 21 amino acids. Germline lookup yields CDR1 TSWWSYY and CDR2 QGS. The CDR3 DNA follows: TGTGCTCTTGGGGAATGGAACTGGGGGATACGTCGGCCACCGTACACTGATAAACTCATCTTT. Protein sequence: CALGEWNWGIRRPPYTDKLIF.

This clone came up a few times. The protein held in TCRdb is that of a much larger clone and does not match this DNA's translation at residue 11, likely because of a read error; the protein shown is translated from the DNA. V usage is TRDV3 and J usage is TRDJ1; 9 bases line up with TRDD2. CDR1 is TVYSNPD and CDR2 is GDNSRS in the germline V gene (reference sequence). The CDR3 loop spans 18 amino acids. The J segment lost 2 bases and the V segment lost 2 bases, leaving 18 bases of the junction unmatched. CDR3 amino acids: CAFDLPTGGLAGTDKLIF. The CDR3 DNA reads as TGTGCCTTTGACCTTCCTACGGGAGGATTGGCAGGGACCGATAAACTCATCTTT. The variable domain in full, completed from reference TRDV3 and TRDJ1, reads CDKVTQSSPDQTVASGSEVVLLCTYDTVYSNPDLFWYRIRPDYSFQFVFYGDNSRSEGADFTQGRFSVKHILTQKAFHLVISPVRTEDSATYYCAFDLPTGGLAGTDKLIFGKGTRVTVEP.

About this clone itself: The protein TCRdb lists belongs to a much larger clone and differs from this DNA's translation at residue 7, which points to a read error; the protein shown is made from the DNA. The genes are TRDV2 and TRDJ1; D ambiguous. TCRdb is silent on the J gene; assignment here came from matching the DNA to germline. Germline V gene sequence: CDR1 GEAIGNYY, CDR2 EKD. The CDR3 runs to 18 residues. The germline V and J ends were trimmed by 0 bases and 1 base, with 20 bases remaining between them. The CDR3 protein is CACDTVVSKVKGTDKLIF. The CDR3 bases are TGTGCCTGTGACACCGTGGTGAGTAAAGTAAAGGGCACCGATAAACTCATCTTT.

This clone was detected only a few times. With a far larger clone one base away, a read error is the likely cause. The identical CDR3 is also encoded by other nucleotide sequences in the sample. This chain links TRDV1 with TRDJ1; 7 nucleotides match TRDD3. No J gene was available from TCRdb, and it was assigned here by a germline match of the DNA. CDR3 length: 16 amino acids. CDR1 and CDR2 from the germline V gene are TSWWSYY and QGS. In nucleotides, the CDR3 is TGTGCTCTTGGCCCCCTGGGGGTTGAGCACACCGACAAACTCATCTTT. Translation: CALGPLGVEHTDKLIF.

This clone was observed a few times. This likely reflects a read error, since a far larger clone is one base away. Other DNA sequences in the same sample also yield this CDR3. The chain has TRDV2 and TRDJ2; 7 nucleotides align to TRDD3. There are 19 residues in the CDR3. Germline V gene lookup returns CDR1 GEAIGNYY and CDR2 EKD. Trimming took 4 bases from V and 0 from J; bases not matched to a gene: 16. CDR3 nucleotides: TGTGCCTGTGATACCCTGGGGGGGGACCCACCAGCTTTGACAGCACAACTCTTCTTT. Translation: CACDTLGGDPPALTAQLFF.

This clone was counted at least ten times. The protein recorded in TCRdb matches a much larger clone and deviates from this DNA's translation at residue 13, suggesting a read error; the protein here is obtained by translating the DNA. V usage is TRDV2 and J usage is TRDJ1; D unresolved. CDR1 and CDR2 from the germline V gene are GEAIGNYY and EKD. The CDR3 covers 15 residues. Here the CDR3 reads CACDTGGLDTDKPIF. In DNA form, the CDR3 reads TGTGCCTGTGACACCGGAGGTCTTGACACCGATAAACCCATCTTT.

This clone was detected only a few times. TCRdb attributes to this sequence the protein of a much larger clone, which differs from the DNA translation at residue 14; a read error is likely, and the protein displayed is translated from the DNA. The rearrangement joins TRDV1 to TRDJ1; 11 nucleotides align to TRDD3. TCRdb gives no J gene; it was assigned here by matching the DNA to germline. J lost 2 bases, V lost 7 bases, and 21 bases had no gene match. The CDR3 has 20 amino acids. Germline CDR1 and CDR2: TSWWSYY and QGS. CDR3 nucleotides: TGTGCTCTTGAGGCCTTCCCCGTCATACTGGGGGATAGGACAACCGATAAACTCATCTTT. Amino acid sequence: CALEAFPVILGDRTTDKLIF.

This clone turned up a few times. TCRdb attributes to this sequence the protein of a much larger clone, which differs from the DNA translation at residue 11; a read error is likely, and the protein displayed is translated from the DNA. The chain links TRDV2 to TRDJ1, with TRDD3 matching 8 bases. The germline V gene has CDR1 GEAIGNYY and CDR2 EKD. V lost 5 bases, J lost 1 base, and 26 bases stayed unmatched. CDR3 length: 21 amino acids. The CDR3 nucleotides read TGTGCCTGTGCCCCTTGCCTAACCGCGAACCGGGGGATAAGGGGCACCGATAAACTCATCTTT. This translates into CACAPCLTANRGIRGTDKLIF.

A word on this clone: This DNA's translation differs at residue 9 from TCRdb's protein, which comes from a much larger clone; a read error is likely, and the protein shown is translated from the DNA. The chain couples TRDV2 to TRDJ1; D not resolved. Here the J gene came from matching the DNA to germline, since TCRdb omits it. CDR3 length: 18 residues. Germline V lookup: CDR1 GEAIGNYY, CDR2 EKD. Trimming took 1 base from V and 0 from J, leaving 20 bases between them. This chain's CDR3 is CACDTLHALSEYTDKLIF. The CDR3 DNA sequence: TGTGCCTGTGACACTTTGCACGCGCTGAGTGAGTACACCGATAAACTCATCTTT.

On this clone: The protein TCRdb lists belongs to a much larger clone and differs from this DNA's translation at residue 11, which points to a read error; the protein shown is made from the DNA. This chain links TRDV2 with TRDJ3; 9 nucleotides align to TRDD3. CDR1 GEAIGNYY and CDR2 EKD come from the germline V gene. V trimming: 0 bases; J trimming: 2 bases; junction bases outside the gene matches: 7. CDR3 length equals 19 residues. The CDR3 sequence: CACDTFRWGIAWDTRQMFF. The CDR3 DNA follows: TGTGCCTGTGACACCTTCCGGTGGGGGATAGCCTGGGACACCCGACAGATGTTTTTC.

This clone was observed many times. A far larger clone is a single base away, which makes a read error likely. This sample also contains other DNA sequences that code for the same CDR3. The J gene is TRDJ1, the V gene TRDV2; D not resolved. The J gene is absent in TCRdb and was assigned here via DNA matching to germline. The germline gives CDR1 GEAIGNYY, CDR2 EKD. The CDR3 covers 14 residues. CDR3 loop: CACDTVLYTDKLIF. CDR3 nucleotide sequence: TGTGCCTGCGACACCGTTTTGTACACCGATAAACTCATCTTT.

This clone was found a few times. Since a far larger clone is one base different, this is likely a read error. This sample also contains other DNA sequences that code for the same CDR3. In DNA form, the CDR3 reads TGTGCTTGTGTCCGTACTGGGGGATACAAAAAATTCACCGATAAACTCATCTTT. Its protein product is CACVRTGGYKKFTDKLIF. This chain connects TRDV2 to TRDJ1, with 12 bases identical to TRDD3. TCRdb leaves out the J gene; it was filled in here by matching the DNA to germline. This CDR3 contains 18 residues. Germline lookup yields CDR1 GEAIGNYY and CDR2 EKD.

With respect to this clone: A far larger clone is a single base away, which makes a read error likely. The same CDR3 also results from other DNA sequences found in this sample. The chain employs TRDV1 and TRDJ1; the match to TRDD3 covers 11 bases. Since TCRdb gives no J gene, matching the DNA to germline was used here to assign it. Trimming at V came to 6 bases and at J to 1 base, leaving 40 bases not matched to a gene. CDR1 and CDR2 (germline): TSWWSYY, QGS. CDR3 length: 27 amino acids. The CDR3 is CALGYISGSERPPLLGDTGATTDKLIF. In nucleotides, the CDR3 is TGTGCTCTTGGATATATTTCTGGCTCGGAGAGGCCCCCCCTCTTGGGGGATACGGGTGCGACCACCGATAAACTCATCTTT.

Of note for this clone: A far larger clone is one nucleotide away, so this likely arose from a read error. Other nucleotide sequences from this sample produce the same CDR3. The chain recombines TRDV2 with TRDJ1; 13 nucleotides align to TRDD3. Germline V gives CDR1 GEAIGNYY, CDR2 EKD. The CDR3 extends over 19 amino acids. CDR3 amino acids: CACDLLPNWGIRGTDKLIF. The CDR3 nucleotides are TGCGCCTGTGACCTCCTTCCAAACTGGGGGATACGCGGGACCGATAAACTCATCTTT.

This clone has just a few counts. TCRdb has a much larger clone's protein, which differs at residue 6 from the translation of this DNA, likely because of a read error; what is shown is the protein translated from the DNA. J is TRDJ1 and V is TRDV1, with TRDD3 as a possible D gene (5 bases). The J gene comes from matching the DNA to germline here; TCRdb lacks it. The V gene lost 2 bases and the J gene lost 7 bases, with 20 bases spanning the gap. The CDR3 is 16 residues long. In germline, CDR1 is TSWWSYY, CDR2 QGS. The CDR3 loop reads CALGESCTGPSVKLIF. DNA for the CDR3: TGTGCTCTTGGGGAATCCTGTACTGGTCCAAGTGTTAAACTCATCTTT.

This clone was seen a handful of times. TCRdb records a much larger clone's protein for this DNA, with a difference at residue 13 that likely arises from a read error; the protein given is the translation of the DNA. The chain carries TRDV2 and TRDJ1; 9 bases line up with TRDD3. TCRdb is silent on the J gene; assignment here came from matching the DNA to germline. Germline V gene data show CDR1 as GEAIGNYY and CDR2 as EKD. The CDR3 covers 16 residues. The CDR3 is CACDVLGDFGTDELIF. In DNA, the CDR3 is TGTGCCTGTGACGTTCTGGGGGATTTTGGGACCGATGAACTCATCTTT.

This clone was seen a few times. With only one base between it and a far larger clone, this is likely a read error. Other DNA sequences of this sample code for an identical CDR3. J is TRDJ1 and V is TRDV2; D perhaps matches TRDD3 (5 bases). The CDR3 loop spans 22 amino acids. V dropped 1 base and J dropped 0 bases, with 32 bases sitting between them. Looked up from germline, CDR1 is GEAIGNYY and CDR2 is EKD. The CDR3 nucleotides read TGTGCCTGTGACACTGTTTCCAGGGGGTCAGTACCAGTTTATCTAGACACCGATAAACTCATCTTT. It yields the protein CACDTVSRGSVPVYLDTDKLIF.

This clone has ten or more counts. This chain joins TRDV1 and TRDJ1, with D possibly called TRDD2 or TRDD3 (6 bases each). The CDR3 loop spans 20 amino acids. Trimming cost V 5 bases and J 0 bases, with 28 bases left between them. Per the germline V gene, CDR1 is TSWWSYY and CDR2 is QGS. CDR3 sequence reads: CALGSNSPSILLGYTDKLIF. The CDR3 nucleotides read TGTGCTCTTGGGTCAAACTCCCCTTCCATCTTACTGGGATACACCGATAAACTCATCTTT.

In the case of this clone: A read error is likely here: a far larger clone is one base away. Other DNA sequences in this sample translate to the same CDR3. The V gene call is TRDV2, and the J gene call is absent; whether TRDD3, the table's D call, matches the DNA was not checked. Per germline, CDR1 GEAIGNYY and CDR2 EKD. The CDR3 length is 22 residues. The CDR3 DNA follows: TGTGCCTGTGACACCATCGAGGCTGGGGGATACCGCCCTAGGTCCCCTTCCGATAAACTCATCTTC. It is translated as CACDTIEAGGYRPRSPSDKLIF.

With respect to this clone: TCRdb's entry gives the protein of a much larger clone, which mismatches this DNA's translation at residue 16, likely from a read error; the protein reported here is translated from the DNA. The CDR3 loop reads CALGSCKWGTRGYTDELIF. In nucleotides, the CDR3 is TGTGCTCTTGGGTCCTGTAAGTGGGGGACCCGGGGGTACACCGATGAACTCATCTTT. The chain links TRDV1 to TRDJ1, with TRDD3 matching over 7 bases. Assignment of the J gene here rests on matching the DNA to germline, because TCRdb gives none. Germline V gene lookup returns CDR1 TSWWSYY and CDR2 QGS. This CDR3 has 19 amino acids.

This clone was seen repeatedly, ten times or more. For this DNA, TCRdb reports the protein of a much larger clone, which diverges at residue 4, most likely from a read error; the protein presented here is translated directly from the DNA. Here the CDR3 reads CACVRMGGSPGTDKLIF. DNA of the CDR3: TGTGCCTGCGTCCGGATGGGGGGATCTCCGGGCACCGATAAACTCATCTTT. V gene TRDV2 combines with J gene TRDJ1; 7 nucleotides match TRDD3. With V trimmed by 7 bases and J by 1 base, 17 bases remained unmatched. Germline CDR1 is GEAIGNYY and CDR2 is EKD. The CDR3 is 17 amino acids.

This clone was seen a handful of times. The protein that TCRdb holds for this DNA derives from a much larger clone and differs from the translated DNA at residue 13, which likely indicates a read error; the protein shown here is translated from the DNA. The chain employs TRAV38-2/DV8 and TRDJ1; 9 nucleotides match TRDD2. TCRdb leaves out the J gene; it was filled in here by matching the DNA to germline. Per germline, CDR1 TSESDYY and CDR2 QEAYKQQN. This CDR3 has 17 residues. The V segment lost 3 bases and the J segment 8 bases; nucleotides outside the gene matches: 17. The CDR3 is CAYRTPGLPTPLLKLIF. CDR3 sequence (DNA): TGTGCTTATAGGACCCCAGGCCTTCCTACCCCTCTATTGAAACTCATCTTT.

The sample holds a few counts of this clone. The protein recorded in TCRdb matches a much larger clone and deviates from this DNA's translation at residue 5, suggesting a read error; the protein here is obtained by translating the DNA. The chain recombines TRDV1 with TRDJ1; D unclear. CDR1 is TSWWSYY and CDR2 is QGS in the germline V gene. This CDR3 comprises 13 residues. With 9 bases removed from V and 0 bases from J, the gap between germline ends came to 11 bases. This chain's CDR3 is CALFPLNTDKLIF. The CDR3 region has the DNA TGTGCTCTATTCCCATTGAACACCGATAAACTCATCTTT.

Notes on this clone: The protein TCRdb lists belongs to a much larger clone and differs from this DNA's translation at residue 3, which points to a read error; the protein shown is made from the DNA. This chain connects TRDV2 to TRDJ1; the match to TRDD3 covers 11 bases. The J gene is not listed in TCRdb, so it was assigned here from a DNA match to germline. Germline lookup yields CDR1 GEAIGNYY and CDR2 EKD. The CDR3 contains 18 residues. Here the CDR3 reads CARDPVLGDKLSTDKLIF. Here the CDR3 DNA reads TGTGCCCGTGACCCCGTACTGGGGGATAAACTCTCCACCGATAAACTCATCTTT.

This clone was picked up many times. The TCRdb protein comes from a much larger clone and disagrees with this DNA's translation at residue 7, likely due to a read error; the protein given here is derived from the DNA. V gene TRAV36/DV7 combines with J gene TRDJ1; 9 bases fit TRDD3. The germline CDR1 and CDR2 sequences are VTNFRS and LTSSGIE (reference sequence). The length of the CDR3 is 14 residues. As DNA, the CDR3 is TGTGCCCCTTACTGGGGGAGGTACACCGATAAACTCATCTTT. Translated, it gives CAPYWGRYTDKLIF.

With respect to this clone: TCRdb lists the protein of a much larger clone for this DNA, which differs at residue 13, so this is likely a read error; the protein given here is translated from the DNA itself. The chain links TRDV1 to TRDJ1, with 8 nucleotides matching TRDD3. Here the J gene was assigned by germline matching of the DNA, as TCRdb has none. The CDR3 length is 22 residues. The V gene's germline CDR1 is TSWWSYY and CDR2 QGS. V lost 0 bases, J lost 0 bases, and 21 bases stayed unmatched. CDR3 DNA sequence: TGTGCTCTTGGGGAACTTCCCCCCCCAGTACTGGGGGGTGCAACGTACACCGATAAACTCATCTTT. As protein: CALGELPPPVLGGATYTDKLIF.